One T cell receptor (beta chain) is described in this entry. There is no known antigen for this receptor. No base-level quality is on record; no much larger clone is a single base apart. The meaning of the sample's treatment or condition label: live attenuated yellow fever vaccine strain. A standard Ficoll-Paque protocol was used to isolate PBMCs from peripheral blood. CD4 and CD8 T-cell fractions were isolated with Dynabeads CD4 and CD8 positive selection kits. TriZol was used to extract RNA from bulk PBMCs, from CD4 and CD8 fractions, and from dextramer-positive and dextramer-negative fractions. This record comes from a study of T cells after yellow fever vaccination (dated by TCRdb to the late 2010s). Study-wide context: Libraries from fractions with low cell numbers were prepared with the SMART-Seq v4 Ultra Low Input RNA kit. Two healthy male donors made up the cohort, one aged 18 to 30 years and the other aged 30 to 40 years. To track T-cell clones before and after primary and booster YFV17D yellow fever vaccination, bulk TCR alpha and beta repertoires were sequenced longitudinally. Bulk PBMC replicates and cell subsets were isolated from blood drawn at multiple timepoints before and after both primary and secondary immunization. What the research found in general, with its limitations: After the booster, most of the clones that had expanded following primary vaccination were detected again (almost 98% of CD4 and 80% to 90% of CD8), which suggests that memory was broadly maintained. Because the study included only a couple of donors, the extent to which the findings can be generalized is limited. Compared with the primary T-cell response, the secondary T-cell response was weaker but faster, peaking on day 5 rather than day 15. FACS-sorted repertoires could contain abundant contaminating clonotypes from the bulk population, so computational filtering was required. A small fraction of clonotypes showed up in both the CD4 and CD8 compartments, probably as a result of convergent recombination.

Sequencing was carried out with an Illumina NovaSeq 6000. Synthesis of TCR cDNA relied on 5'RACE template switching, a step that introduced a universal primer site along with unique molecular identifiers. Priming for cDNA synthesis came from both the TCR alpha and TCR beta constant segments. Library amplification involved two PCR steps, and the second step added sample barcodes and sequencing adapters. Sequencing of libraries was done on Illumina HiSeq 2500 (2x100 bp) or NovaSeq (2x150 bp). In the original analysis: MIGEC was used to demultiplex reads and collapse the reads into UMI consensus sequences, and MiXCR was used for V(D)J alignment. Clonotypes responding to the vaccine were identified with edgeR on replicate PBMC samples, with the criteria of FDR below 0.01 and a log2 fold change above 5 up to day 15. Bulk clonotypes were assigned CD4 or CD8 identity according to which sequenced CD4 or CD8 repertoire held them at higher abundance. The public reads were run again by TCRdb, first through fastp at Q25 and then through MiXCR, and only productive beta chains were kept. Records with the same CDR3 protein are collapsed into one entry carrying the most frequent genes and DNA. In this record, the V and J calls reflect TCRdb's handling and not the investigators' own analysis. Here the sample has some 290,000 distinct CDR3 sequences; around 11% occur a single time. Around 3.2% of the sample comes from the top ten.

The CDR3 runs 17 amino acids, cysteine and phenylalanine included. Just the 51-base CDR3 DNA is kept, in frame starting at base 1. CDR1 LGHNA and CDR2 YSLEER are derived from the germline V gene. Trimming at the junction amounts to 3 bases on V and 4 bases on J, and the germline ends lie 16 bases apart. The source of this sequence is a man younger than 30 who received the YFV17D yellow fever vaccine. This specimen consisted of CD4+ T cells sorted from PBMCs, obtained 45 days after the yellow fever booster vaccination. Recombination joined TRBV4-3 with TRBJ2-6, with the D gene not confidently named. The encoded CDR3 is CASSQDLGDRGANVLTF. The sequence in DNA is TGCGCCAGCAGCCAGGACCTAGGCGATAGGGGGGCCAACGTCCTGACTTTC.